These 23 T cell receptor beta chains came from one sample sequenced in a study of CD8 T cells in ankylosing spondylitis (TCRdb year 2017). Libraries were made using 5' RACE. Sequencing was carried out with an Illumina HiSeq 2500. The public sequencing data were trimmed at Q25 with fastp and processed into clonotypes with MiXCR by TCRdb, which kept only in-frame beta chains. Here each entry gathers all rows of one CDR3 protein and keeps the most common genes and DNA. The sample data list some 130,000 distinct CDR3 sequences, and over 7% of these were observed just once. The leading ten clones occupy roughly 3.3% of the sample. The sample was blood, either unsorted or a sorted T cell fraction (not recorded which). These TCRs come from a male donor with ankylosing spondylitis or in good health (not recorded which).

This clonotype was seen at least ten times. This sequence joins TRBV20-1 and TRBJ2-3; 12 bases align to TRBD2. After removal of 6 bases from V and 5 bases from J, the junction contained 6 bases not matched to a gene. CDR3 length: 14 amino acids. The germline V gene has CDR1 DFQATT and CDR2 SNEGSKA (reference sequence). As DNA, the CDR3 is TGCAGTGCGAGGACTAGCGGGATGCAAGATACGCAGTATTTT. Translating gives CSARTSGMQDTQYF.

The V and J genes are TRBV29-1 and TRBJ2-3; D is unclear. The V end lost 3 bases, the J end lost 1 base, and 8 bases lay between the germline ends. The CDR3 loop spans 13 amino acids. Per germline, CDR1 SQVTM and CDR2 ANQGSEA. CDR3 DNA: TGCAGCGTTGACTCCGGAGGCACAGATACGCAGTATTTT. As protein: CSVDSGGTDTQYF.

V usage is TRBV11-2 and J usage is TRBJ2-1; D is perhaps TRBD1 (6 bases). Per the germline V gene, CDR1 is SGHAT and CDR2 is FQNNGV. The CDR3 contains 15 residues. V was cut by 5 bases and J by 9 bases, with 20 bases left in between. CDR3 loop: CASSPGAGAGSEQFF. DNA for the CDR3: TGTGCCAGCAGCCCCGGGGCAGGGGCAGGTAGTGAGCAGTTCTTC.

This clonotype appeared many times. The genes are TRBV29-1 and TRBJ2-7, with TRBD1 identical over 9 bases. Germline CDR1 is SQVTM and CDR2 is ANQGSEA. This CDR3 spans 14 amino acids. The junction had 6 bases not matched to a gene; V was cut back by 0 bases and J by 6 bases. CDR3 in amino acids: CSVEDNRDRAEQYF. In DNA, the CDR3 is TGCAGCGTTGAAGATAATCGGGACAGGGCCGAGCAGTACTTC.

In its sample, this clonotype was seen many times. CDR3 sequence: CSATHQAFFNEQFF. CDR3 DNA: TGCAGTGCAACACATCAGGCCTTTTTCAATGAGCAGTTCTTC. V and J are TRBV20-1 and TRBJ2-1; D remains ambiguous. CDR3 length: 14 residues. The germline V gene has CDR1 DFQATT and CDR2 SNEGSKA (reference sequence). The germline V and J ends were trimmed by 6 bases and 6 bases, with 18 bases remaining between them.

This clonotype occurred many times. CDR3: CASSGGERTRRGQQETQYF. CDR3 sequence (DNA): TGTGCCAGCAGTGGCGGTGAGCGAACTAGGCGGGGACAGCAAGAGACCCAGTACTTC. The V and J genes are TRBV28 and TRBJ2-5; the D gene is possibly TRBD1 (7 bases). Trimming removed 5 bases at V and 2 bases at J, with 27 bases between. This CDR3 has 19 amino acids. Germline values: CDR1 MDHEN, CDR2 SYDVKM.

In its sample, this clonotype was seen many times. The genes are TRBV5-1 and TRBJ2-3; 9 bases are a match to TRBD2. The trim removed 0 bases at V and 3 bases at J, leaving 5 bases unmatched. This CDR3 has 16 amino acids. Germline V gene sequence: CDR1 SGHRS, CDR2 YFSETQ. CDR3 nucleotides: TGCGCCAGCAGCTTGGCGGTAGCGGGAGAGACAGATACGCAGTATTTT. Protein product: CASSLAVAGETDTQYF.

This clonotype was detected ten times or more. This chain joins TRBV20-1 and TRBJ2-2; 8 bases agree with TRBD2. The CDR3 spans 14 residues. V lost 4 bases and J lost 9; bases outside the gene matches: 10. Germline V CDR1 and CDR2: DFQATT, SNEGSKA (reference sequence). CDR3 protein: CSANSGLGPRELFF. CDR3 bases: TGCAGTGCTAATTCGGGACTAGGCCCCAGGGAGCTGTTTTTT.

In its sample, this clonotype was seen many times. The chain recombines TRBV5-5 with TRBJ2-1; 7 bases align to TRBD2. CDR3 length: 16 residues. The V gene end was trimmed by 4 bases and the J gene end by 0 bases; junction bases not matched to a gene: 7. Germline V gene lookup returns CDR1 SGHKS and CDR2 YYEKEE (reference sequence). CDR3 coding DNA: TGTGCCAGCAGCGGGGGACTAACTAACTCCTACAATGAGCAGTTCTTC. Its protein product is CASSGGLTNSYNEQFF.

This clonotype was counted ten times or more. The chain employs TRBV10-3 and TRBJ2-1, with 15 bases matching TRBD2. Looked up from germline, CDR1 is ENHRY and CDR2 is SYGVKD. Unmatched junction bases numbered 6, after V lost 0 bases and J lost 9 bases. The CDR3 sequence is 17 residues long. The CDR3 protein is CAISESGTSGRFGEQFF. The CDR3 region has the DNA TGTGCCATCAGTGAGTCAGGGACTAGCGGGAGGTTTGGTGAGCAGTTCTTC.

This clonotype came up many times. The CDR3 protein is CASEGRGRGGEQYF. As DNA, the CDR3 is TGTGCCAGCGAGGGTAGGGGTCGGGGGGGAGAGCAGTACTTC. This rearrangement joins TRBV6-1 to TRBJ2-7, with 8 bases fitting TRBD2. With 8 bases clipped from V and 7 bases from J, the junction kept 13 bases outside the gene matches. The CDR3 runs to 14 residues. Per the germline V gene, CDR1 is MNHNS and CDR2 is SASEGT.

The rearrangement links TRBV9 to TRBJ2-3; TRBD2 aligns across 7 bases. V lost 2 bases to trimming and J lost 4 bases; unmatched junction nucleotides: 10. Germline lookup yields CDR1 SGDLS and CDR2 YYNGEE. The CDR3 extends over 16 amino acids. Written as DNA, the CDR3 is TGTGCCAGCAGCGTTTTTGCGGGAGTCCGGGCAGATACGCAGTATTTT. It translates to CASSVFAGVRADTQYF.

This chain uses TRBV5-1 with TRBJ1-2; TRBD1 agrees at 7 bases. In germline, CDR1 is SGHRS, CDR2 YFSETQ. CDR3 length: 17 residues. The V and J ends lost 6 bases and 4 bases, in that order; junction bases with no gene match: 18. The CDR3 nucleotides read TGCGCCAGCACCTTAGAACCGACAGGGACGGGCTCCTATGGCTACACCTTC. It translates to CASTLEPTGTGSYGYTF.

There are many counts of this clonotype. This rearrangement joins TRBV7-9 to TRBJ2-5; the D call may be TRBD1 or TRBD2 (6 bases each). The V gene's germline CDR1 is SEHNR and CDR2 FQNEAQ (reference sequence). Trimming took off 5 bases at V and 1 base at J, with 17 bases between the two ends. There are 16 residues in the CDR3. CDR3 nucleotide sequence: TGTGCCAGCAGCGCGGGACTGGGGGCATCCCAAGAGACCCAGTACTTC. Protein product: CASSAGLGASQETQYF. The full variable domain, in which reference TRBV7-9 and TRBJ2-5 provide the parts outside the CDR3, is DTGVSQNPRHKITKRGQNVTFRCDPISEHNRLYWYRQTLGQGPEFLTYFQNEAQLEKSRLLSDRFSAERPKGSFSTLEIQRTEQGDSAMYLCASSAGLGASQETQYFGPGTRLLVL.

In regard to this clonotype: One end of the junction fails to match germline, which may point to a read error. The chain has TRBV12-3 or TRBV12-4 and TRBJ2-5, with 9 bases aligning to TRBD1. The CDR3 length is 14 residues. The CDR3 DNA reads as TGTGCCAGCCGTTCCCGGACAGGGGAAGAGGCCCAGTACTTC. This encodes CASRSRTGEEAQYF.

This clonotype was seen at least ten times. The gene calls are TRBV5-1 and TRBJ2-2, with TRBD2 matching 11 bases. After removal of 4 bases from V and 0 bases from J, the junction contained 5 bases not matched to a gene. This CDR3 contains 17 residues. Germline V CDR1 and CDR2: SGHRS, YFSETQ. The CDR3 bases are TGCGCCAGCAGCCCCTTTAGCGGGAGGGCGAACACCGGGGAGCTGTTTTTT. Protein sequence: CASSPFSGRANTGELFF.

V is TRBV5-5 and J is TRBJ2-3; 7 bases are a match to TRBD2. Germline lookup yields CDR1 SGHKS and CDR2 YYEKEE (reference sequence). V shed 2 bases and J 0 bases; nucleotides not matched to a gene: 12. The CDR3 is 18 amino acids. The CDR3 loop reads CASSFPTRLATSTDTQYF. CDR3 nucleotides: TGTGCCAGCAGCTTTCCAACCAGACTAGCTACTAGCACAGATACGCAGTATTTT. Complete variable domain (other parts from reference TRBV5-5 and TRBJ2-3): DAGVTQSPTHLIKTRGQQVTLRCSPISGHKSVSWYQQVLGQGPQFIFQYYEKEERGRGNFPDRFSARQFPNYSSELNVNALLLGDSALYLCASSFPTRLATSTDTQYFGPGTRLTVL.

This clonotype has a count of ten or more. This chain links TRBV20-1 with TRBJ2-5; the match to TRBD2 covers 9 bases. This CDR3 region has 15 residues. CDR1 and CDR2 (germline): DFQATT, SNEGSKA (reference sequence). V gave up 0 bases and J gave up 5 bases; unmatched junction bases: 7. As DNA, the CDR3 is TGCAGTGCTAGAGACTCAGCGGGAGGATGGGAGACCCAGTACTTC. Its translation is CSARDSAGGWETQYF.

This chain joins TRBV20-1 and TRBJ2-3, with D maybe TRBD2 (6 bases). V was shortened by 1 base and J by 1 base, with 12 bases between the two germline ends. The V gene's germline CDR1 is DFQATT and CDR2 SNEGSKA (reference sequence). CDR3 size: 15 residues. The CDR3 region is CSARVWRGRTDTQYF. The CDR3 nucleotides read TGCAGTGCTAGAGTCTGGCGGGGACGCACAGATACGCAGTATTTT.

This clonotype showed up many times. The rearrangement links TRBV14 to TRBJ2-7; D is perhaps TRBD2 (6 bases). V lost 1 base to trimming and J lost 4 bases, with 14 bases between them. CDR1 and CDR2 (germline): SGHDN, FVKESK. The CDR3 contains 15 residues. The CDR3 coding sequence is TGTGCCAGCAGCCAAGGATTCCAGGGACTTTACGAGCAGTACTTC. This encodes CASSQGFQGLYEQYF.

This clonotype was picked up many times. The CDR3 bases are TGTGCCACCAGCACACGGACTAGCGGGGCAGATACGCAGTATTTT. It specifies CATSTRTSGADTQYF. The V call is TRBV15, the J call TRBJ2-3; 12 bases are a match to TRBD2. Germline CDR1 reads LNHNV; CDR2 reads YYDKDF (reference sequence). This CDR3 region has 15 residues. Germline trimming cut 4 bases from V and 4 bases from J; bases unmatched to any gene: 3.

The chain couples TRBV20-1 to TRBJ2-1, with 8 bases identical to TRBD1. Unmatched junction bases numbered 12, after V lost 4 bases and J lost 7 bases. The CDR3 is made up of 15 amino acids. Germline CDR1 is DFQATT and CDR2 is SNEGSKA (reference sequence). This CDR3 reads CSATRGQGIGNEQFF. CDR3 coding DNA: TGCAGTGCTACCCGCGGACAGGGAATTGGGAATGAGCAGTTCTTC.

This clonotype was seen ten or more times. The chain joins TRBV19 to TRBJ2-5; 7 bases are a match to TRBD1. CDR1 is LNHDA, CDR2 SQIVND, per germline (reference sequence). The J segment lost 5 bases and the V segment lost 9 bases, leaving 6 bases of the junction unmatched. This CDR3 contains 12 residues. The CDR3: CASQRQGETQYF. The DNA for the CDR3 is TGTGCCAGCCAGAGACAGGGTGAGACCCAGTACTTC.